This T cell receptor beta chain was identified in a study of T cell clonality in common variable immunodeficiency. The sample holds many counts of this clone. The CDR3 is cut off 3 residues early in the read; its end comes from the germline J gene. V lost 3 bases and J 7 bases, leaving 17 bases between the germline ends. CDR1 and CDR2 (germline): SGHNT, YYREEE (reference sequence). The CDR3 loop spans 15 amino acids. This table comes from immunoSEQ multiplex PCR, and its TCRdb copy is limited to in-frame clones, with some not included. This sample carries around 60,000 clones, none of them present only once.

The receptor was derived from a person aged 18 to 69 in good health. Specimen: peripheral blood mononuclear cells. The V call is TRBV5-4, the J call TRBJ1-5, with TRBD1 as a possible D gene (6 bases). The chain's CDR3 is CASSSPGTQGQPQHF. The DNA read from the CDR3 is TGTGCCAGCAGCTCCCCCGGGACACAAGGCCAGCCC. The whole variable domain, remainder taken from reference TRBV5-4 and TRBJ1-5, is ETGVTQSPTHLIKTRGQQVTLRCSSQSGHNTVSWYQQALGQGPQFIFQYYREEENGRGNFPPRFSGLQFPNYSSELNVNALELDDSALYLCASSSPGTQGQPQHFGDGTRLSIL.